Listed below are T cell receptor beta chains from one sample, sequenced in a study of cytomegalovirus exposure and HLA in healthy donors. Generated by immunoSEQ multiplex PCR, the TCRdb table keeps only in-frame clones and is missing some. The sample contains under 120,000 clones, 79% of which appear only once. Sequencing used PBMCs. These receptors were obtained from a middle-aged woman in good health and CMV-seronegative. Both conserved end residues are part of each CDR3. D genes are given only for firm matches. Expanded clones are given a class, and other clones once, few, many or no size at all.

v_call: TRBV2; clone_size: -; j_call: TRBJ2-3; d_call: -; cdr3_aa: CASSEVWFRDTDTQYF; cdr3_nt: TGTGCCAGCAGTGAAGTTTGGTTCAGGGACACAGATACGCAGTATTTT
v_call: TRBV28; clone_size: -; j_call: TRBJ2-2; d_call: -; cdr3_aa: CASTPPHTSTGELFF; cdr3_nt: TGTGCCAGCACCCCACCCCACACAAGTACCGGGGAGCTGTTTTTT
v_call: TRBV9; clone_size: -; j_call: TRBJ2-1; d_call: TRBD2; cdr3_aa: CASSVERRGGPTLLNEQFF; cdr3_nt: TGTGCCAGCAGCGTAGAGAGGCGGGGGGGCCCAACCCTCCTGAATGAGCAGTTCTTC
v_call: TRBV6-1; clone_size: -; j_call: TRBJ2-7; d_call: TRBD1; cdr3_aa: CASSEGGQGAYEQYF; cdr3_nt: TGTGCCAGCAGTGAGGGGGGACAGGGGGCTTACGAGCAGTACTTC
v_call: TRBV19; clone_size: -; j_call: TRBJ1-5; d_call: -; cdr3_aa: CASSIDWTGNQPQHF; cdr3_nt: TGTGCCAGTAGTATAGACTGGACGGGGAATCAGCCCCAGCATTTT
v_call: TRBV11-2; clone_size: -; j_call: TRBJ2-5; d_call: -; cdr3_aa: CASSLVQGVSETQYF; cdr3_nt: TGTGCCAGCAGCTTAGTGCAGGGTGTCTCGGAGACCCAGTACTTC
v_call: TRBV4-3; clone_size: -; j_call: TRBJ1-2; d_call: -; cdr3_aa: CASSQDLTDPNYGYTF; cdr3_nt: TGCGCCAGCAGCCAAGATTTGACAGACCCTAACTATGGCTACACCTTC
v_call: TRBV9; clone_size: few; j_call: TRBJ1-1; d_call: TRBD1; cdr3_aa: CASSVGQGVEAFF; cdr3_nt: TGTGCCAGCAGCGTTGGACAGGGGGTTGAAGCTTTCTTT
v_call: TRBV10-1; clone_size: few; j_call: TRBJ2-5; d_call: -; cdr3_aa: CASSESTGGVETQYF; cdr3_nt: TGCGCCAGCAGTGAGTCTACGGGTGGAGTGGAGACCCAGTACTTC
v_call: TRBV7-9; clone_size: -; j_call: TRBJ1-4; d_call: -; cdr3_aa: CASSHSGDPAGNEKLFF; cdr3_nt: TGTGCCAGCAGCCATTCTGGAGACCCGGCGGGTAATGAAAAACTGTTTTTT
v_call: TRBV7-2; clone_size: -; j_call: TRBJ1-4; d_call: -; cdr3_aa: CASSLRGSGFSEKLFF; cdr3_nt: TGTGCCAGCAGCTTAAGGGGGTCGGGGTTTAGTGAAAAACTGTTTTTT
v_call: TRBV23-1; clone_size: -; j_call: TRBJ1-4; d_call: -; cdr3_aa: CASSHSSGEKLFF; cdr3_nt: TGCGCCAGCAGTCATTCTAGCGGGGAAAAACTGTTTTTT
v_call: TRBV10-2; clone_size: -; j_call: TRBJ1-3; d_call: -; cdr3_aa: CASSDPRVFQPGNTIYF; cdr3_nt: TGCGCCAGCAGTGACCCCCGGGTCTTCCAACCTGGAAACACCATATATTTT
v_call: TRBV5-1; clone_size: -; j_call: TRBJ2-3; d_call: -; cdr3_aa: CASSLGGGAGTDTQYF; cdr3_nt: TGCGCCAGCAGCTTGGGGGGGGGCGCAGGCACAGATACGCAGTATTTT
v_call: TRBV30; clone_size: few; j_call: TRBJ2-3; d_call: TRBD1; cdr3_aa: CAWSPGGNGGTQYF; cdr3_nt: TGTGCCTGGAGTCCAGGGGGCAATGGAGGTACGCAGTATTTT
v_call: TRBV2; clone_size: -; j_call: TRBJ2-7; d_call: -; cdr3_aa: CASSEGTGNPSYEQYF; cdr3_nt: TGTGCCAGCAGTGAAGGTACAGGCAACCCATCCTACGAGCAGTACTTC
v_call: TRBV6-5; clone_size: -; j_call: TRBJ1-2; d_call: -; cdr3_aa: CASSEGGTSRSYTF; cdr3_nt: TGTGCCAGCAGTGAAGGTGGGACAAGTAGAAGCTACACCTTC
v_call: TRBV6-5; clone_size: -; j_call: TRBJ1-6; d_call: -; cdr3_aa: CASSFQGTYNSPLHF; cdr3_nt: TGTGCCAGCAGTTTCCAGGGGACCTATAATTCACCCCTCCACTTT
v_call: TRBV7-2; clone_size: -; j_call: TRBJ2-7; d_call: -; cdr3_aa: CASSPDQDPLYEQYF; cdr3_nt: TGTGCCAGCAGCCCAGACCAGGATCCCCTCTACGAGCAGTACTTC
v_call: TRBV19; clone_size: -; j_call: TRBJ2-3; d_call: TRBD2; cdr3_aa: CASSMPVIGTSGQGQYF; cdr3_nt: TGTGCCAGTAGTATGCCGGTCATCGGGACTAGCGGTCAAGGGCAGTATTTT